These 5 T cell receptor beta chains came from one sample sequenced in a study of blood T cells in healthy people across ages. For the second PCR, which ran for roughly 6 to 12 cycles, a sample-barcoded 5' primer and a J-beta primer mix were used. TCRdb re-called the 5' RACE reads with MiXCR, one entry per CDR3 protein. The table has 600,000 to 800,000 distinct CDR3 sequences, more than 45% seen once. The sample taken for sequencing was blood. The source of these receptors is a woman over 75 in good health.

CDR3 in amino acids: CASSKVVSGGAETQYF. In DNA, the CDR3 is TGTGCCAGCAGCAAAGTCGTTTCAGGGGGCGCAGAGACCCAGTACTTC. The chain employs TRBV5-8 and TRBJ2-4, with 8 bases that match TRBD1. The closer fit of TRBJ2-5 to the DNA end suggests the J call may be wrong. The CDR3 runs to 16 residues. Germline CDR1 reads SGHTS; CDR2 reads YDEGEE.

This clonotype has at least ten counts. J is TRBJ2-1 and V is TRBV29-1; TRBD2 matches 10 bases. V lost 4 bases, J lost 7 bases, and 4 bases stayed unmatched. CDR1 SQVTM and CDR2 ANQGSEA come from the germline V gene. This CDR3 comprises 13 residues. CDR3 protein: CSVAPGLANEQFF. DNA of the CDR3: TGCAGCGTTGCCCCGGGACTAGCGAATGAGCAGTTCTTC.

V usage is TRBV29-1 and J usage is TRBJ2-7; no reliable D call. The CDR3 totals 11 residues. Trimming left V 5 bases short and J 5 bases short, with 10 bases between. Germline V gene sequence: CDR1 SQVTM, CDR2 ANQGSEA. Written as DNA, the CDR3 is TGCAGCGTTCACCATTATGACGAGCAGTACTTC. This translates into CSVHHYDEQYF.

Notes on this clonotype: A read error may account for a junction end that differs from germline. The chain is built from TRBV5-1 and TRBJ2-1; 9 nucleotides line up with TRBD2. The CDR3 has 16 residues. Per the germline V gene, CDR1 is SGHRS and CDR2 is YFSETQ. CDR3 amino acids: CAGSLALAGGPTEQFF. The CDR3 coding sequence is TGCGCCGGCAGCTTGGCGCTGGCGGGAGGGCCTACTGAGCAGTTCTTC.

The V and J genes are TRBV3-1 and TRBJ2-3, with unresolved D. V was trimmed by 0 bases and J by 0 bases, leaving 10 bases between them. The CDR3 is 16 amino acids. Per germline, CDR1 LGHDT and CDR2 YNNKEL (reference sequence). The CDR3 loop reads CASSQEGFPSTDTQYF. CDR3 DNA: TGTGCCAGCAGCCAAGAAGGATTTCCTAGCACAGATACGCAGTATTTT.